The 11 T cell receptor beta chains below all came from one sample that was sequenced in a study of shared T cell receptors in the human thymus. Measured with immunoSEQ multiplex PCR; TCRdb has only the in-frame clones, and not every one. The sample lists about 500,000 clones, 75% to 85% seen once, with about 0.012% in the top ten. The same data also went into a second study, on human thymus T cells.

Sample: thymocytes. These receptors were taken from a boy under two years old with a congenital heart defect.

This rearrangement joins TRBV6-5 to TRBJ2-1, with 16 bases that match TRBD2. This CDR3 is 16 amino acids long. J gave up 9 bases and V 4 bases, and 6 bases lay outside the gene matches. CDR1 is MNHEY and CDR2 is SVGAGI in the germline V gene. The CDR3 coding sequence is TGTGCCAGCAGTTCCCCGGGACTAGCGGGAGGGGTTGAGCAGTTCTTC. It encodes CASSSPGLAGGVEQFF.

CDR3 DNA sequence: TGTGCCAGCAGTCGGGGAACAGGGGGCTCTGGAAACACCATATATTTT. Its protein product is CASSRGTGGSGNTIYF. This chain joins TRBV28 and TRBJ1-3, with 8 positions matching TRBD1. Germline V gene lookup returns CDR1 MDHEN and CDR2 SYDVKM. J was trimmed by 0 bases and V by 5 bases; bases with no gene match: 6. The CDR3 extends over 16 amino acids.

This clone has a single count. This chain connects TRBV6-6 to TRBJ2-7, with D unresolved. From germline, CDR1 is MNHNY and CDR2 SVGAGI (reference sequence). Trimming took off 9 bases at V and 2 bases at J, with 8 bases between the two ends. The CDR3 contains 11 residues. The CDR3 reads CASRRAYEQYF. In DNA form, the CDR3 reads TGTGCCAGTAGACGGGCCTACGAGCAGTACTTC.

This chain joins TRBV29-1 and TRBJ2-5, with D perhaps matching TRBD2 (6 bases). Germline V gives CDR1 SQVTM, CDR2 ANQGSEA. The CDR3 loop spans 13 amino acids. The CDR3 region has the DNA TGCAGGGTCCGCGGGATTAATTCAGAGACCCAGTACTTC. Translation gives CRVRGINSETQYF.

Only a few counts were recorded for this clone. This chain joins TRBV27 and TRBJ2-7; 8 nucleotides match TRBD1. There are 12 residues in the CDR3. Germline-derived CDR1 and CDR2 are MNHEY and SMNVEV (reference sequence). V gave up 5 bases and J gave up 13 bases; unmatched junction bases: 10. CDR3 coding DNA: TGTGCCAGCAGTCCCGGACAGGGCGACGTATACTTC. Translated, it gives CASSPGQGDVYF.

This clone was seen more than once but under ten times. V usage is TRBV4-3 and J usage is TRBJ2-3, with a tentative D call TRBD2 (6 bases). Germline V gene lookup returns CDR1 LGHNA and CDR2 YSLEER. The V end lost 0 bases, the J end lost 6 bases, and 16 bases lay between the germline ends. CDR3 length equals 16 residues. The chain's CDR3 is CASSQDYGGKDDTQYF. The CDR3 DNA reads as TGCGCCAGCAGCCAAGATTACGGCGGGAAGGACGATACGCAGTATTTT.

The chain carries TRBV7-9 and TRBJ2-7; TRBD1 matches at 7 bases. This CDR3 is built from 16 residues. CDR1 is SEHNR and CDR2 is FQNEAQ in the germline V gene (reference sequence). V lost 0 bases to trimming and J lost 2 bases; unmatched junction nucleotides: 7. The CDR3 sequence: CASSLAHIRGPYEQYF. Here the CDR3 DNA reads TGTGCCAGCAGCTTAGCGCATATAAGGGGGCCCTACGAGCAGTACTTC.

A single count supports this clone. The CDR3 reads CASRGHHEQFF. CDR3 coding DNA: TGTGCCAGCAGAGGACATCATGAGCAGTTCTTC. V is TRBV6-5 and J is TRBJ2-1; tentatively, D is TRBD1 (5 bases). The CDR3 covers 11 residues. Germline CDR1 reads MNHEY; CDR2 reads SVGAGI. Trimming removed 6 bases from V and 8 bases from J, with 8 bases in between.

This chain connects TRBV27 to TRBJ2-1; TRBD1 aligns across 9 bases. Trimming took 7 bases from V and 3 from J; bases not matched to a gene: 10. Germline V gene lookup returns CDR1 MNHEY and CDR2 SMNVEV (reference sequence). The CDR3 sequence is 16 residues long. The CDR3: CASNPVQGALYNEQFF. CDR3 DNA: TGTGCCAGCAACCCGGTACAGGGGGCACTCTACAATGAGCAGTTCTTC.

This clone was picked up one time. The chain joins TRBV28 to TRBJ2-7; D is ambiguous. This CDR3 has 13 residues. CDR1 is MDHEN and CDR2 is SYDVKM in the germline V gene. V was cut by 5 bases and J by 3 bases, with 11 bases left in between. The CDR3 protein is CASSRAGVYEQYF. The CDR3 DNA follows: TGTGCCAGCAGTCGCGCAGGCGTCTACGAGCAGTACTTC.

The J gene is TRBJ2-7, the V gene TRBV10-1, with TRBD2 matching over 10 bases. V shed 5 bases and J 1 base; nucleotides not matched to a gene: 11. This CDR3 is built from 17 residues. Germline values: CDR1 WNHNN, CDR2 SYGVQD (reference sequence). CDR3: CASSTLSGRDGSYEQYF. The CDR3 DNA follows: TGCGCCAGCAGTACTTTGAGCGGGAGGGACGGGTCCTACGAGCAGTACTTC.